A single TCR beta chain is shown here with its context. The antigen remains unidentified. The junction differs from germline at one of its ends, possibly a read error. Scientists recovered RNA and DNA together from roughly 21-30 mg of unsorted bulk tissue. Sampling of each tumor involved five separate regions. The study found over 75% viable tumor cells in every tumor sample. Germline values: CDR1 SGHAT, CDR2 FQNNGV. CDR3 length: 14 amino acids. The data originate from a study of tumor-infiltrating lymphocytes in primary liver carcinoma. Study-level findings and limits: Tumor region pairs overlapped more than did tumor-adjacent and tumor-blood pairs. The study found only about 8-25% of top clones in all five tumor regions.

Starting from 500 ng of total RNA, TCR beta cDNA was produced with a primer in the constant region. For TCR beta, libraries were produced by three nested multiplex PCR rounds using slightly modified ARM-PCR. Two initial PCR rounds of around 10 cycles each paired TRBV1-TRBV30 forward primers with a C-beta reverse primer. A single record per CDR3 protein comes from TCRdb applying MiXCR to the multiplex PCR reads. Of around 190,000 distinct CDR3 sequences in the sample, around four fifths are singletons; the top ten hold 15% to 20%. The gene calls are TRBV11-2 and TRBJ2-7, with a weak D call TRBD2 (5 bases). This TCR was sampled from a man in his forties with primary liver carcinoma and hepatitis B virus infection. Sequences were obtained from tumor tissue from primary liver carcinoma. The chain's CDR3 is CDSNYQTEAYEQYF. Written as DNA, the CDR3 is TGTGACAGCAACTACCAGACGGAGGCCTACGAGCAATACTTC.